This T cell receptor (beta chain) was identified during a study of identical twins. Healthy Caucasians, and only they, were the donors. The CDR3 spans 15 residues. Unmatched junction bases numbered 13, after V lost 5 bases and J lost 11 bases. Germline V CDR1 and CDR2: SNHLY, FYNNEI. General study points: Out-of-frame alpha sequences shared by twins were enriched for low generation probability. Zero-insertion analyses were open to partial confounding by invariant MAIT and iNKT cells.

Template switching, a step in the protocol, added a universal primer site, and cDNA carried unique molecular identifiers. MiXCR was run by TCRdb on the 5' RACE reads, yielding one entry per CDR3 protein. The table includes more than 1.5 million distinct CDR3 sequences, under 35% detected once. As concerns this clonotype: What it binds is unknown.

Sequenced sample: cord blood. V is TRBV2 and J is TRBJ2-5, with 11 bases matching TRBD1. The clonotype originates from a newborn girl in good health. In DNA, the CDR3 is TGTGCCAGCAGTCGGGACAGGGGGTCGCTCAATGAGCAGTACTTC. Translating it yields CASSRDRGSLNEQYF.